The rows below give T cell receptor beta chains drawn from one sample of a study of blood T cell repertoires in COVID-19. Clones were read by immunoSEQ multiplex PCR, and TCRdb kept only the in-frame ones, dropping some. The sample includes more than 200,000 clones, 70% to 90% of them seen just once. The sequenced material came from PBMCs or T cells enriched from blood (not recorded which). All receptors derive from a woman in her 50s who had recovered from COVID-19. The CDR3 runs from the conserved cysteine through the conserved F or W. D genes are given only for firm matches. Expanded clones get a size class; other rows say once, few or many, or leave the size out.

v_call,d_call,clone_size,j_call,cdr3_nt,cdr3_aa
TRBV7-8,-,once,TRBJ2-1,TGTGCCAGCAGCCGTGGACTGTACAATGAGCAGTTCTTC,CASSRGLYNEQFF
TRBV7-9,TRBD2,-,TRBJ2-7,TGTGCCAGCAGCTTAGAGGTTGGACTAGCAGGCACCTACGAGCAGTACTTC,CASSLEVGLAGTYEQYF
TRBV3-1/TRBV3-2,TRBD2,-,TRBJ2-1,TGTGCCAGCAGCCAAGATCCTAGCGGGAGGTTCTCCTACAATGAGCAGTTCTTC,CASSQDPSGRFSYNEQFF
TRBV9,TRBD1,-,TRBJ2-2,TGTGCCAGCAGCGTAAGGGGGACAGGGAACACCGGGGAGCTGTTTTTT,CASSVRGTGNTGELFF
TRBV5-4,-,-,TRBJ2-2,TGTGCCAGCAGCCGCGGAGGGAGCGTGGCGACCGGGGAGCTGTTTTTT,CASSRGGSVATGELFF
TRBV5-6,TRBD2,-,TRBJ2-7,TGTGCCAGCAGCCGGATAGCGGGAATGTTCTACGAGCAGTACTTC,CASSRIAGMFYEQYF
TRBV18,TRBD1,-,TRBJ2-7,TGTGCCAGCTCACCGGGACAGCGTTGGATTGAGCAGTACTTC,CASSPGQRWIEQYF
TRBV18,-,-,TRBJ2-1,TGTGCCAGCTCACCTGAAAGCGATGAGCAGTTCTTC,CASSPESDEQFF
TRBV5-5,TRBD2,-,TRBJ2-7,TGTGCCAGCAGCATTAGCGGGAGGGCCTCCTACGAGCAGTACTTC,CASSISGRASYEQYF
TRBV19,-,-,TRBJ1-3,TGTGCCAGTAGTATTGCGGGAAACACCATATATTTT,CASSIAGNTIYF